Below, 31 T cell receptor beta chains from the same sample are listed, as sequenced in a study of blood T cell repertoires in COVID-19 (TCRdb year 2020). Libraries came from the immunoSEQ multiplex PCR assay. Sourced from immuneACCESS, this table was stored by TCRdb with only in-frame sequences that have V and J called. A share of the clones is absent; for the studies checked, an unresolved V gene accounts for under half, and the remainder has no known explanation. The sample table shows 200,000 or so clones, and around 84% are seen once. The top ten clones comprise about 11% of the sample. The sequenced material came from peripheral blood. These receptor sequences come from a woman aged 80 or older with COVID-19, enrolled during active disease.

This chain links TRBV2 with TRBJ1-5; possible D gene TRBD1, 5 bases. Germline lookup yields CDR1 SNHLY and CDR2 FYNNEI. The CDR3 runs 14 residues. The ends were cut back, 3 bases at V and 7 bases at J, with 13 bases in the middle. For the CDR3, the DNA is TGTGCCAGCAGTGAGGTAGGGGCCTTACAGCCCCAGCATTTT. It codes for CASSEVGALQPQHF.

The rearrangement joins TRBV6-7 to TRBJ2-3, with 11 bases fitting TRBD2. TRBV6-7 is treated as an ORF (open reading frame) with a function not yet certain. CDR3 length: 21 residues. V lost 0 bases and J lost 1; bases outside the gene matches: 15. The CDR3 protein is CASSYSSLAGGPVLGTDTQYF. CDR3 coding DNA: TGTGCCAGCAGTTACTCGAGTCTAGCGGGGGGCCCAGTTCTTGGCACAGATACGCAGTATTTT.

Only a few counts were recorded for this clone. This chain links TRBV9 with TRBJ1-1; 8 bases match TRBD1. Germline V lookup: CDR1 SGDLS, CDR2 YYNGEE. With V trimmed by 0 bases and J by 1 base, 5 bases remained unmatched. CDR3 length equals 16 residues. The CDR3 is CASSVGRTGRNTEAFF. The CDR3 nucleotides are TGTGCCAGCAGCGTAGGGCGGACAGGGCGGAACACTGAAGCTTTCTTT.

The J gene is TRBJ2-7, the V gene TRBV18; perhaps TRBD2 as D (5 bases). From germline, CDR1 is KGHSH and CDR2 LQKENI. Trimming left V 6 bases short and J 7 bases short, with 13 bases between. CDR3 length: 12 amino acids. The DNA for the CDR3 is TGTGCCAGCTCTCCCCAGACGGGGGAGCAGTACGTC. This encodes CASSPQTGEQYV.

The chain couples TRBV7-2 to TRBJ2-5; weak D call: TRBD2 (7 bases). CDR1 is SGHTA and CDR2 is FQGNSA in the germline V gene. Trimming stripped 5 bases from V and 5 bases from J, with 21 bases between. The CDR3 has 16 amino acids. This CDR3 is CASSPGGGLKLETQYF. Written as DNA, the CDR3 is TGTGCCAGCAGCCCGGGGGGCGGTCTAAAGCTGGAGACCCAGTACTTC.

The V call is TRBV4-3, the J call TRBJ2-3; D remains unclear. Germline assignment: CDR1 LGHNA and CDR2 YSLEER. The CDR3 length is 15 residues. V was trimmed by 4 bases and J by 0 bases, leaving 11 bases between them. CDR3 protein: CASSRQPTSTDTQYF. The DNA for the CDR3 is TGCGCCAGCAGCCGACAACCAACTAGCACAGATACGCAGTATTTT.

This chain links TRBV7-2 with TRBJ2-3; 7 nucleotides align to TRBD2. V was pared by 5 bases and J by 0 bases, with 14 bases of the junction left unmatched. The germline gives CDR1 SGHTA, CDR2 FQGNSA. The CDR3 length is 18 residues. The CDR3 here is CASSLRPSAGDSTDTQYF. The CDR3 region has the DNA TGTGCCAGCAGCCTCCGCCCGTCCGCGGGAGATAGCACAGATACGCAGTATTTT.

The chain is built from TRBV7-2 and TRBJ2-5; D ambiguous. Per the germline V gene, CDR1 is SGHTA and CDR2 is FQGNSA. This CDR3 contains 11 residues. The V end was cut by 5 bases, the J end by 7 bases, with 8 bases between. CDR3 nucleotide sequence: TGTGCCAGCAGCCCAGAGCGGACCCAGTACTTC. Translating it yields CASSPERTQYF.

The chain joins TRBV18 to TRBJ1-6; the match to TRBD1 covers 8 bases. J gave up 10 bases and V 4 bases, and 6 bases lay outside the gene matches. CDR1 is KGHSH and CDR2 is LQKENI in the germline V gene. The CDR3 runs to 14 residues. CDR3 bases: TGTGCCAGCTCACAAGGGACAGGCATATCACCCCTCCACTTT. Its protein product is CASSQGTGISPLHF.

The chain is built from TRBV9 and TRBJ2-1, with D perhaps TRBD2 (6 bases). Trimming cost V 7 bases and J 3 bases, with 14 bases left between them. The CDR3 spans 14 residues. CDR1 is SGDLS and CDR2 is YYNGEE in the germline V gene. CDR3 in amino acids: CASAGTVHYNEQFF. The CDR3 DNA reads TGTGCCAGCGCAGGGACTGTACACTACAATGAGCAGTTCTTC.

The genes are TRBV19 and TRBJ1-1, with D hard to call. The CDR3 sequence is 13 residues long. Trimming shortened V by 6 bases and J by 7 bases, and 15 bases separated the two germline ends. Germline values: CDR1 LNHDA, CDR2 SQIVND (reference sequence). Here the CDR3 reads CASSSDSLGEAFF. CDR3 DNA sequence: TGTGCCAGTAGCTCTGATAGCCTAGGTGAAGCTTTCTTT.

The V and J genes are TRBV5-1 and TRBJ2-3; unclear D gene. The ends were cut back, 2 bases at V and 2 bases at J, with 6 bases in the middle. CDR1 and CDR2 (germline): SGHRS, YFSETQ. CDR3 size: 13 residues. CDR3 nucleotide sequence: TGCGCCAGCAGCTTCGGGTTCACAGATACGCAGTATTTT. Amino acids: CASSFGFTDTQYF. Together with reference TRBV5-1 and TRBJ2-3, the CDR3 gives the full variable domain: KAGVTQTPRYLIKTRGQQVTLSCSPISGHRSVSWYQQTPGQGLQFLFEYFSETQRNKGNFPGRFSGRQFSNSRSEMNVSTLELGDSALYLCASSFGFTDTQYFGPGTRLTVL.

The chain has TRBV3-1 (or the pseudogene TRBV3-2) and TRBJ1-1; D possibly corresponds to TRBD1 (5 bases). CDR3 length: 15 residues. Germline lookup yields CDR1 LGHDT and CDR2 YNNKEL (reference sequence). V dropped 1 base and J dropped 11 bases, with 20 bases sitting between them. Here the CDR3 DNA reads TGTGCCAGCAGCCAAGTCTATGGCAGGGCGGGGGTTGCTTTCTTT. This gives the protein CASSQVYGRAGVAFF.

The chain couples TRBV4-2 to TRBJ2-1; TRBD2 matches at 9 bases. Germline CDR1 reads LGHNA; CDR2 reads YNFKEQ. The CDR3 totals 22 residues. V lost 1 base, J lost 4 bases, and 23 bases stayed unmatched. DNA for the CDR3: TGTGCCAGCAGCCAAGGGGTGGAGAGCGGGGGGTCCCCAGGATCGGGATACAATGAGCAGTTCTTC. Translating gives CASSQGVESGGSPGSGYNEQFF.

The CDR3 protein is CSVPSGGNNRGAFF. The CDR3 nucleotides read TGCAGCGTTCCTTCAGGGGGTAATAATAGAGGTGCTTTCTTT. This chain joins TRBV29-1 and TRBJ1-1; 7 nucleotides match TRBD1. This CDR3 contains 14 residues. Germline values: CDR1 SQVTM, CDR2 ANQGSEA. J lost 11 bases, V lost 5 bases, and 17 bases had no gene match.

V usage is TRBV25-1 and J usage is TRBJ2-4; 8 positions match TRBD1. Losses at the gene ends were 1 base for V and 3 bases for J; bases not matched to a gene: 2. CDR1 is MGHDK, CDR2 SYGVNS, per germline. The CDR3 is 15 residues long. CDR3 sequence reads: CASSELQGVKNIQYF. CDR3 coding DNA: TGTGCCAGCAGTGAATTACAGGGGGTCAAAAACATTCAGTACTTC. Combining the CDR3 with reference TRBV25-1 and TRBJ2-4 gives the whole variable domain EADIYQTPRYLVIGTGKKITLECSQTMGHDKMYWYQQDPGMELHLIHYSYGVNSTEKGDLSSESTVSRIRTEHFPLTLESARPSHTSQYLCASSELQGVKNIQYFGAGTRLSVL.

This chain links TRBV12-3 or TRBV12-4 with TRBJ1-6; possible D gene TRBD1, 5 bases. The CDR3 length is 13 residues. Between the trimmed V and J ends, which lost 5 bases and 7 bases, there was a span of 9 bases. DNA of the CDR3: TGTGCCAGCAGTCTTAACAGGAATTCACCCCTCCACTTT. It codes for CASSLNRNSPLHF.

The CDR3 region is CSVEGGSSGNTIYF. In DNA, the CDR3 is TGCAGCGTTGAAGGGGGCAGCTCTGGAAACACCATATATTTT. The chain links TRBV29-1 to TRBJ1-3; a possible D gene is TRBD1 (5 bases). CDR3 length: 14 amino acids. Trimming stripped 1 base from V and 0 bases from J, with 7 bases between. The germline V gene encodes CDR1 SQVTM and CDR2 ANQGSEA.

The V call is TRBV6-5, the J call TRBJ1-1; D is unclear. The germline V and J ends were trimmed by 6 bases and 0 bases, with 8 bases remaining between them. Germline V gene lookup returns CDR1 MNHEY and CDR2 SVGAGI. CDR3 length: 13 residues. The CDR3 DNA reads TGTGCCAGCAGAGCAACCATGAACACTGAAGCTTTCTTT. This sequence encodes CASRATMNTEAFF.

The chain's CDR3 is CASSDRVAGGNEQFF. The CDR3 DNA is TGCGCCAGCAGTGACCGGGTAGCGGGGGGCAATGAGCAGTTCTTC. The chain is built from TRBV10-2 and TRBJ2-1; TRBD2 aligns across 10 bases. The germline CDR1 and CDR2 sequences are WSHSY and SAAADI. This CDR3 has 15 amino acids. V trimming: 3 bases; J trimming: 6 bases; junction bases outside the gene matches: 5.

This chain joins TRBV2 and TRBJ2-2; 8 bases match TRBD2. V shed 7 bases and J 0 bases; nucleotides not matched to a gene: 4. Germline CDR1 is SNHLY and CDR2 is FYNNEI. The CDR3 is 15 residues long. Here the CDR3 DNA reads TGTGCCAGCACTAGCGGGCTATCGAACACCGGGGAGCTGTTTTTT. Its translation: CASTSGLSNTGELFF.

The chain employs TRBV19 and TRBJ2-1; D is undetermined. Germline loops: CDR1 LNHDA, CDR2 SQIVND (reference sequence). The V end was cut by 9 bases, the J end by 3 bases, with 9 bases between. The CDR3 runs to 12 residues. CDR3 residues: CASNTVYNEQFF. The CDR3 nucleotides are TGTGCCAGCAATACGGTCTACAATGAGCAGTTCTTC.

The chain joins TRBV5-1 to TRBJ1-4; 7 nucleotides align to TRBD1. The CDR3 covers 14 residues. The germline V gene encodes CDR1 SGHRS and CDR2 YFSETQ. The V segment lost 6 bases and the J segment 8 bases; nucleotides outside the gene matches: 10. Here the CDR3 reads CASNLGLRGEKLFF. CDR3 in DNA: TGCGCCAGCAATCTGGGGCTCAGGGGGGAAAAACTGTTTTTT.

V usage is TRBV7-6 and J usage is TRBJ1-5, with D unclear. CDR1 is SGHVS, CDR2 FNYEAQ, per germline. This CDR3 region has 12 residues. V dropped 4 bases and J dropped 4 bases, with 5 bases sitting between them. CDR3 coding DNA: TGTGCCAGCAGCTCCCCGAATCAGCCCCAGCATTTT. Translating it yields CASSSPNQPQHF.

The gene calls are TRBV6-2 or TRBV6-3 and TRBJ2-7, with D possibly being TRBD1 (6 bases). The CDR3 runs to 15 residues. Trimming cost V 4 bases and J 2 bases, with 15 bases left between them. The germline V gene encodes CDR1 MNHEY and CDR2 SVGEGT. CDR3 loop: CASSLPRQAAYEQYV. As DNA, the CDR3 is TGTGCCAGCAGTTTGCCTCGACAGGCCGCCTACGAGCAGTACGTC.

The chain links TRBV19 to TRBJ2-5; the match to TRBD2 covers 8 bases. The V gene's germline CDR1 is LNHDA and CDR2 SQIVND (reference sequence). CDR3 length: 13 amino acids. V dropped 5 bases and J dropped 2; count of bases not matched to a gene: 1. This chain's CDR3 is CASSSSGQETQYF. The CDR3 region has the DNA TGTGCCAGTAGTTCTAGCGGGCAAGAGACCCAGTACTTC.

The chain combines TRBV28 with TRBJ2-7, with D perhaps TRBD1 (7 bases). The CDR3 is made up of 14 amino acids. Trimming shortened V by 10 bases and J by 4 bases, and 20 bases separated the two germline ends. Germline CDR1 and CDR2: MDHEN and SYDVKM. In DNA form, the CDR3 reads TGTGCCACCCTAATGGAGGGGGCAGGGTACGAGCAGTACTTC. As protein: CATLMEGAGYEQYF.

This clone was observed a handful of times. The chain carries TRBV6-5 and TRBJ1-5; tentative D call: TRBD1 (6 bases). V gave up 6 bases and J gave up 2 bases, with 11 bases separating them. Germline V CDR1 and CDR2: MNHEY, SVGAGI. The CDR3 is made up of 14 amino acids. DNA for the CDR3: TGTGCCAGCAGGGGGGCGCGAGGCAATCAGCCCCAGCATTTT. Translating gives CASRGARGNQPQHF.

The chain carries TRBV5-1 and TRBJ2-5, with 9 bases fitting TRBD1. The CDR3 runs 16 residues. J gave up 4 bases and V 4 bases, and 11 bases lay outside the gene matches. Germline CDR1 SGHRS, CDR2 YFSETQ. CDR3 DNA sequence: TGCGCCAGCAGCATGCAACAGGGGGCTGGGGGAGAGACCCAGTACTTC. Translating gives CASSMQQGAGGETQYF.

The chain recombines TRBV6-5 with TRBJ1-3, with TRBD1 matching 8 bases. V lost 8 bases to trimming and J lost 3 bases; unmatched junction nucleotides: 9. The germline CDR1 and CDR2 sequences are MNHEY and SVGAGI. The CDR3 totals 15 residues. The CDR3 region has the DNA TGTGCCAGCCGCCAAGGACAGGGTGTTGGAAACACCATATATTTT. Residues: CASRQGQGVGNTIYF.

In this sample, this clone turned up a few times. The J gene is TRBJ1-3, the V gene TRBV28; the D is unclear. This CDR3 contains 18 residues. Trimming took off 1 base at V and 0 bases at J, with 16 bases between the two ends. Germline V gives CDR1 MDHEN, CDR2 SYDVKM. In nucleotides, the CDR3 is TGTGCCAGCAGTTTATACCGCGGGAGGGTGGACTCTGGAAACACCATATATTTT. Amino acids: CASSLYRGRVDSGNTIYF.